The rows below give T cell receptor beta chains drawn from one sample of a study of T-cell reconstitution after alpha-beta-depleted transplantation in children. MiXCR, run by TCRdb on the PCR reads, gives a single entry per CDR3 protein. The table includes approximately 6,800 distinct CDR3 sequences, approximately 5.3% detected once. This sample comprised PBMCs, mostly from graft donor cells, obtained 180 days after TCRalphabeta/CD19-depleted stem cell transplant. The source of these receptors is a child younger than two who had a stem cell transplant for acute myeloid leukemia, so the T cells may come from the graft donor. Both conserved end residues are part of each CDR3. The D gene is left open where the match is weak. Clone sizes are given selectively: once, few, many, or a class where the clone is expanded.

D gene,clone size,V gene,J gene,CDR3 DNA,CDR3 protein
-,many,TRBV7-9,TRBJ2-3,TGTGCCAGCAGCTTAGAAGCAGATACGCAGTATTTT,CASSLEADTQYF
-,many,TRBV7-3,TRBJ2-1,TGTGCCAGCAGCTCCCTATTAGCGTCCTACAATGAGCAGTTCTTC,CASSSLLASYNEQFF
-,many,TRBV20-1,TRBJ1-1,TGCAGTGCTAGCGGGGGCAGGGACACTGAAGCTTTCTTT,CSASGGRDTEAFF
TRBD1,many,TRBV12-3/TRBV12-4,TRBJ2-1,TGTGCCAGCAGTTTTCGGGCCGGGACAGCCCACTCCTACAATGAGCAGTTCTTC,CASSFRAGTAHSYNEQFF
-,-,TRBV28,TRBJ2-2,TGTGCCAGCGGAGCGTCAGGGGCCGCCGGGGAGCTGTTTTTT,CASGASGAAGELFF
TRBD2,many,TRBV20-1,TRBJ2-1,TGCAGTGCTAGAGATCCTAGCGGGATTAGGAATGAGCAGTTCTTC,CSARDPSGIRNEQFF
-,many,TRBV5-1,TRBJ1-3,TGCGCCAGCAGTATGACTGCCAGCTCTGGAAACACCATATATTTT,CASSMTASSGNTIYF
TRBD2,medium-sized,TRBV10-2,TRBJ2-3,TGCGCCACTCTACCGACCGTAGCGGGGGGCACAGATACGCAGTATTTT,CATLPTVAGGTDTQYF
-,many,TRBV30,TRBJ2-2,TGTGCCTGGAGTGCCAGGGAGGCCGGGGAGCTGTTTTTT,CAWSAREAGELFF
TRBD2,many,TRBV7-2,TRBJ2-1,TGTGCCAGCAGCCGAAAGGGGACTAGCGGGAACAATGAGCAGTTCTTC,CASSRKGTSGNNEQFF
-,many,TRBV28,TRBJ2-7,TGTGCCAGCAGTGCATACAGGGTAGACGACGAGCAGTACTTC,CASSAYRVDDEQYF
-,many,TRBV21-1,TRBJ2-3,TGTGCCAGCAGCAAAGCGCTAAAGGGGGCACCTAGCGGGAGTCCTATAATATGTACAGATACGCAGTATTTT,CASSKALKGAPSGSPIICTDTQYF
-,many,TRBV25-1,TRBJ2-2,TGTGCCAGCAGTCCAGGGGGGAGCACCGGGGAGCTGTTTTTT,CASSPGGSTGELFF
-,medium-sized,TRBV20-1,TRBJ2-1,TGCAGTGCCATGTCCCGTAGGAGCTCCTACAATGAGCAGTTCTTC,CSAMSRRSSYNEQFF
-,medium-sized,TRBV20-1,TRBJ2-3,TGCAGTGCTAGTGGAGGGACGGGTTTCACAGATACGCAGTATTTT,CSASGGTGFTDTQYF
-,many,TRBV12-2,TRBJ2-2,TGTGCAAGTCGCTTAGGCAACACCGGGGAGCTGTTTTTT,CASRLGNTGELFF
-,medium-sized,TRBV15,TRBJ2-3,TGTGCCACCAGCAGAGATGGGACTGTCGTAGATACGCAGTATTTT,CATSRDGTVVDTQYF
TRBD2,many,TRBV6-5,TRBJ2-7,TGTGCCAGCAGTTACAGCGCGGGAGGGGACGAGCAGTACTTC,CASSYSAGGDEQYF
-,medium-sized,TRBV3-1,TRBJ1-5,TGTGCCAGCAGCCAAGGGGATCAGCCCCAGCATTTT,CASSQGDQPQHF
-,large,TRBV27,TRBJ2-1,TGTGCCAGCAGACGTCAGGGCAATGAGCAGTTCTTC,CASRRQGNEQFF
TRBD1,many,TRBV18,TRBJ1-5,TGTGCCAGCTCACCATTCAGGACAGGGCCGGGCAATCAGCCCCAGCATTTT,CASSPFRTGPGNQPQHF
-,medium-sized,TRBV6-5,TRBJ1-4,TGTGCCAGCAGTTCCCAACAGGGAGAGAATGAAAAACTGTTTTTT,CASSSQQGENEKLFF